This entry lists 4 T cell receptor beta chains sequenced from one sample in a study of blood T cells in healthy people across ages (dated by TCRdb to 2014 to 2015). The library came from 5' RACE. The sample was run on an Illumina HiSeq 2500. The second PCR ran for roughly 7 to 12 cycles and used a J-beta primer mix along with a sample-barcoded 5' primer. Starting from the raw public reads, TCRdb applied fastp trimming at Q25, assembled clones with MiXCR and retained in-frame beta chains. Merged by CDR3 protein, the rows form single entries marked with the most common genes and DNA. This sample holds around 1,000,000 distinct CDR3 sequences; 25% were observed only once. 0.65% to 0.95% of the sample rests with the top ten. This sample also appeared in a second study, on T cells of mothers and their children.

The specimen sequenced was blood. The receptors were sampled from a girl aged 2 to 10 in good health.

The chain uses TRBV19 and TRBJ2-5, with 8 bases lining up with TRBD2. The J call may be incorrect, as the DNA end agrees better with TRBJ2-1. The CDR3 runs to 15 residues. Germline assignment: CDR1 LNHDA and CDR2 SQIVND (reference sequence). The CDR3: CASSGRERDCNEQFF. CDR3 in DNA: TGTGCCAGTAGCGGGAGGGAGAGGGATTGCAATGAGCAGTTCTTC.

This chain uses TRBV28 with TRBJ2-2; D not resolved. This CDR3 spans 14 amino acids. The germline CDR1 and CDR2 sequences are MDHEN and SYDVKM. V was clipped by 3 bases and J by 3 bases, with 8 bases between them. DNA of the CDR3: TGTGCCAGCAGTTTTTTAATAGACACCGGGGAGCTGTTTTTT. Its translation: CASSFLIDTGELFF.

CDR3 protein: CSARDDPTGPEAFF. The CDR3 nucleotides read TGCAGTGCTAGAGATGATCCCACAGGGCCCGAAGCTTTCTTT. This chain connects TRBV20-1 to TRBJ1-1, with TRBD1 as a possible D gene (6 bases). Per the germline V gene, CDR1 is DFQATT and CDR2 is SNEGSKA (reference sequence). Trimming cost V 0 bases and J 8 bases, with 16 bases left between them. The CDR3 length is 14 residues.

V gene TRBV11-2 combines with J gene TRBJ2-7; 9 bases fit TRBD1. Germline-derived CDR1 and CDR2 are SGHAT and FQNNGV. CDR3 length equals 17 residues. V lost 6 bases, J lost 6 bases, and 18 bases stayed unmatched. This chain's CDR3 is CASRPIFSGTGTREQYF. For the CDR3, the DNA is TGTGCCAGCAGACCCATTTTCTCCGGGACAGGGACCCGCGAGCAGTACTTC.